These 8 T cell receptor beta chains came from one sample sequenced in a study of shared clonotypes between healthy human individuals. Method: immunoSEQ multiplex PCR; TCRdb's copy keeps in-frame clones and lacks some. The sample yields about 580,000 clones, roughly 98% seen once. CD45RO-negative CD8 cells positively selected for CCR7 made up the naive population, which excluded terminally differentiated effector memory CD45RA+ cells. The source material was naive CD8+ T cells sorted from blood. These receptors were taken from a man aged 30-40 years in good health.

This chain links TRBV5-6 with TRBJ2-1; no definite D call. V lost 6 bases and J 8 bases, leaving 21 bases between the germline ends. Germline values: CDR1 SGHDT, CDR2 YYEEEE. The CDR3 loop spans 15 amino acids. The CDR3 loop is CASKKLLTDEDEQFF. As DNA, the CDR3 is TGTGCCAGCAAAAAATTGTTAACAGATGAGGATGAGCAGTTCTTC.

The rearrangement links TRBV7-9 to TRBJ2-7, with D uncertain. V was trimmed by 1 base and J by 4 bases, leaving 14 bases between them. The CDR3 is 15 amino acids. Germline CDR1 and CDR2: SEHNR and FQNEAQ (reference sequence). The CDR3 nucleotides are TGTGCCAGCAGCTTAGTTGGCCCCTTGGCGTACGAGCAGTACTTC. Translating gives CASSLVGPLAYEQYF.

This sequence joins TRBV29-1 and TRBJ1-1, with D possibly TRBD1 on 5 matching bases. Trimming removed 0 bases from V and 0 bases from J, with 17 bases in between. Germline loops: CDR1 SQVTM, CDR2 ANQGSEA. The CDR3 is made up of 17 amino acids. The CDR3 nucleotides are TGCAGCGTTGAAGAGCCGACAGAGAGTCATATGAACACTGAAGCTTTCTTT. As protein: CSVEEPTESHMNTEAFF.

The chain joins TRBV11-2 to TRBJ1-2, with 7 bases lining up with TRBD1. Germline V gives CDR1 SGHAT, CDR2 FQNNGV. V lost 3 bases and J lost 7; bases outside the gene matches: 5. The CDR3 extends over 13 amino acids. As DNA, the CDR3 is TGTGCCAGCAGCTTTTTAGGGGGCGCTGGCTACACCTTC. Translating gives CASSFLGGAGYTF. The full variable domain, in which reference TRBV11-2 and TRBJ1-2 provide the parts outside the CDR3, is EAGVAQSPRYKIIEKRQSVAFWCNPISGHATLYWYQQILGQGPKLLIQFQNNGVVDDSQLPKDRFSAERLKGVDSTLKIQPAKLEDSAVYLCASSFLGGAGYTFGSGTRLTVV.

The rearrangement uses TRBV27 and TRBJ2-7; 10 nucleotides align to TRBD2. The V and J ends lost 7 bases and 2 bases, in that order; junction bases with no gene match: 8. Germline CDR1 and CDR2: MNHEY and SMNVEV (reference sequence). This CDR3 comprises 15 residues. The DNA for the CDR3 is TGTGCCAGCAAATATACAGCGGGAGGGACCTACGAGCAGTACTTC. Its protein product is CASKYTAGGTYEQYF.

CDR3: CASSLGFLQETQYF. CDR3 DNA sequence: TGTGCCAGCAGCTTAGGATTCCTCCAAGAGACCCAGTACTTC. The chain has TRBV7-8 and TRBJ2-5; D unclear. CDR1 and CDR2 from the germline V gene are SGHVS and FQNEAQ. V was cut by 1 base and J by 1 base, with 7 bases left in between. CDR3 length equals 14 residues.

This rearrangement joins TRBV4-1 to TRBJ2-1; no definite D call. CDR3 length: 17 residues. In germline, CDR1 is MGHRA, CDR2 YSYEKL. Deletions cut 1 base from V and 8 bases from J, with 21 bases between. DNA of the CDR3: TGCGCCAGCAGCCAAGTCTCCGGCCCCCTGCCACCGCATGAGCAGTTCTTC. Its protein product is CASSQVSGPLPPHEQFF.

The CDR3 nucleotides are TGTGCCAGCAGCTTTAGACCCCAACGAAGCACAGATACGCAGTATTTT. It codes for CASSFRPQRSTDTQYF. The chain couples TRBV7-8 to TRBJ2-3; D is undetermined. There are 16 residues in the CDR3. Per germline, CDR1 SGHVS and CDR2 FQNEAQ. The ends were cut back, 3 bases at V and 0 bases at J, with 13 bases in the middle.